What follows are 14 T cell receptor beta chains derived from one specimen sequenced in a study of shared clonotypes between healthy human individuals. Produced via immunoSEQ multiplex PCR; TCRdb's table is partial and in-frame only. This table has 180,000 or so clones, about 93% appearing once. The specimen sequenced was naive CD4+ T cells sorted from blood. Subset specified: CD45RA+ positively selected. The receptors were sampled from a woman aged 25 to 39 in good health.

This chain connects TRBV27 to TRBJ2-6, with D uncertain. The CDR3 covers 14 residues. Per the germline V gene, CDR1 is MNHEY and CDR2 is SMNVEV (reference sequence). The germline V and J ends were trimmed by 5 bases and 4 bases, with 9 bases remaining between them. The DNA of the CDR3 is TGTGCCAGCAGTCGCTCGTGGGGGGCCAACGTCCTGACTTTC. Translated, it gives CASSRSWGANVLTF. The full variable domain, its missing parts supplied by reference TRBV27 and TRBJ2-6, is EAQVTQNPRYLITVTGKKLTVTCSQNMNHEYMSWYRQDPGLGLRQIYYSMNVEVTDKGDVPEGYKVSRKEKRNFPLILESPSPNQTSLYFCASSRSWGANVLTFGAGSRLTVL.

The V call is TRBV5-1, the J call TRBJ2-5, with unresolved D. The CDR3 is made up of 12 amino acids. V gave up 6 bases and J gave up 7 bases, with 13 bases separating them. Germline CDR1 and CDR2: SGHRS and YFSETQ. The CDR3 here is CASKSPVGTQYF. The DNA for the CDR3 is TGCGCCAGCAAATCCCCGGTGGGGACCCAGTACTTC.

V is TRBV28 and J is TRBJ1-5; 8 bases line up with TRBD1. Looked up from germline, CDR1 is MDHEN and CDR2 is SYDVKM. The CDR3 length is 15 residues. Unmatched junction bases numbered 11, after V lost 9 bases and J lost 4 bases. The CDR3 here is CASNRGGQKNQPQHF. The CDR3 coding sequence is TGTGCCAGTAACAGGGGGGGTCAGAAAAATCAGCCCCAGCATTTT.

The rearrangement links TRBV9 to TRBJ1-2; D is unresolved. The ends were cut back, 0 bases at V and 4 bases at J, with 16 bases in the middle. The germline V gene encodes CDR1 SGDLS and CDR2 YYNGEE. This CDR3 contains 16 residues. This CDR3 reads CASSVGRERSSYGYTF. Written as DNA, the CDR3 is TGTGCCAGCAGCGTAGGACGGGAACGCTCGAGCTATGGCTACACCTTC.

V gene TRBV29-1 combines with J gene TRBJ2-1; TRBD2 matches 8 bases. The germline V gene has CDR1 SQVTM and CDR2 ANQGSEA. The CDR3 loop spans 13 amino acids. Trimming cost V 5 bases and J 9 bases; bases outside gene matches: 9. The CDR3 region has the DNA TGCAGCGTTCGCGGGACTAGTCACGGTGAGCAGTTCTTC. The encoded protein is CSVRGTSHGEQFF.

The CDR3 DNA reads TGTGCCAGCAGTCTGGCGGACAGGGCGGGTACTGAAGCTTTCTTT. Translating it yields CASSLADRAGTEAFF. The chain links TRBV27 to TRBJ1-1, with 8 positions matching TRBD1. V gave up 5 bases and J gave up 5 bases; unmatched junction bases: 10. CDR3 length equals 15 residues. Germline V lookup: CDR1 MNHEY, CDR2 SMNVEV (reference sequence).

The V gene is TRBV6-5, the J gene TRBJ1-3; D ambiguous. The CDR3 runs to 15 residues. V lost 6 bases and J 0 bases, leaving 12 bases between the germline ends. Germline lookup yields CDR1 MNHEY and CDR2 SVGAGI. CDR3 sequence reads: CASSPRVDSGNTIYF. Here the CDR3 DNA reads TGTGCCAGCAGCCCCCGGGTCGACTCTGGAAACACCATATATTTT.

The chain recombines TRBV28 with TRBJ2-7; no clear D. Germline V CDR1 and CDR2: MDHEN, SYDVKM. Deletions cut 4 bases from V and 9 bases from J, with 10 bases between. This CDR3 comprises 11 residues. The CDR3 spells CASSSLILQYF. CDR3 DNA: TGTGCCAGCAGTTCCTTAATACTGCAGTACTTC.

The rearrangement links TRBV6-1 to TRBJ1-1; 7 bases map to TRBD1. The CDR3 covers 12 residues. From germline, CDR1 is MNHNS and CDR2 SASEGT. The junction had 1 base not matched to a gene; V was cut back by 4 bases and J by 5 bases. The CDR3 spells CASSVTGTEAFF. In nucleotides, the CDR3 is TGTGCCAGCAGTGTGACAGGGACTGAAGCTTTCTTT.

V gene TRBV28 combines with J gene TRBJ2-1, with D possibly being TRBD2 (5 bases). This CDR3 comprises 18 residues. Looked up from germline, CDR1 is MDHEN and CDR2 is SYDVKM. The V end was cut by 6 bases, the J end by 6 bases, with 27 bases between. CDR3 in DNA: TGTGCCAGCAGGGCCCCCGCGGCTTCGGCACTCGGACTCAATGAGCAGTTCTTC. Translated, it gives CASRAPAASALGLNEQFF.

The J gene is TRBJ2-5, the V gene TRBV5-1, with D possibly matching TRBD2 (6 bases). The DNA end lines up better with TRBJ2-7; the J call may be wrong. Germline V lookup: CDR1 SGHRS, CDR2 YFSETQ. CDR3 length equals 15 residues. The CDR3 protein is CASSLGAGSYYEQYF. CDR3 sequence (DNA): TGCGCCAGCAGCTTGGGTGCGGGGTCTTACTACGAGCAGTACTTC.

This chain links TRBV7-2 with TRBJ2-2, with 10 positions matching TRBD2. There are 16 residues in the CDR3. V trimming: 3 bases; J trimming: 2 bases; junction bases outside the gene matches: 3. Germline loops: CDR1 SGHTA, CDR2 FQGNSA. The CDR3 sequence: CASSFTLAGNTGELFF. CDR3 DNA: TGTGCCAGCAGCTTTACACTAGCGGGAAACACCGGGGAGCTGTTTTTT.

The CDR3 protein is CASSRLAEGAGELFF. The CDR3 DNA reads as TGTGCCAGCAGCCGACTAGCGGAAGGGGCCGGGGAGCTGTTTTTT. The chain carries TRBV14 and TRBJ2-2, with 9 bases matching TRBD2. This CDR3 is 15 amino acids long. V was pared by 4 bases and J by 6 bases, with 6 bases of the junction left unmatched. CDR1 is SGHDN and CDR2 is FVKESK in the germline V gene.

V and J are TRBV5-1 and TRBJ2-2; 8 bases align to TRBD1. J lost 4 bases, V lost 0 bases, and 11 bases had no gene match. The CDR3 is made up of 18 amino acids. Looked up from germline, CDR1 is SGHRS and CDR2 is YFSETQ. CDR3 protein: CASSLGHTGTGITGELFF. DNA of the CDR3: TGCGCCAGCAGCTTGGGGCATACAGGGACAGGTATCACCGGGGAGCTGTTTTTT.